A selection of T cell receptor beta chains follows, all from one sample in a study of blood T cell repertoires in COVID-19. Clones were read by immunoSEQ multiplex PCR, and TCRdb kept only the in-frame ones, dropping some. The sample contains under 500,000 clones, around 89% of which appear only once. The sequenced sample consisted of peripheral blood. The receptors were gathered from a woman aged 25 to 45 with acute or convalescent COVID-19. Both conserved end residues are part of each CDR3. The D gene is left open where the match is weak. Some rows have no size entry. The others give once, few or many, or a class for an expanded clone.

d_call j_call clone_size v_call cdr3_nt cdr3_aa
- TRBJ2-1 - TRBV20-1 TGCAGTGCTAGTCAGGGCTTGAATGAGCAGTTCTTC CSASQGLNEQFF
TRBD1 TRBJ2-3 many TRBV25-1 TGTGCCAGCAACAGGGGGACAGATACGCAGTATTTT CASNRGTDTQYF
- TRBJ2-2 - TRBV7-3 TGTGCCAGCAGCTTAACCAGGAACACCGGGGAGCTGTTTTTT CASSLTRNTGELFF
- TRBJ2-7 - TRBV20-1 TGCAGTGCTACATGGGGAGGCGAGCAGTACTTC CSATWGGEQYF
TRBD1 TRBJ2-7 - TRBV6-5 TGTGCCAGCAGTTATTCTCCCGACAGGGGACGCGAGCAGTACTTC CASSYSPDRGREQYF
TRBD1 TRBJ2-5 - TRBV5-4 TGTGCCAGCAGCCTGGGACAGGGGGCAGGAGAGACCCAGTACTTC CASSLGQGAGETQYF
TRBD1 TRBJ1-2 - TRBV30 TGTGCCTGGAGTGTCGGTGGACAGGGGGCAAGTAGCACCTTC CAWSVGGQGASSTF
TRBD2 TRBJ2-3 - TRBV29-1 TGCAGCGTTGAAGGGGCCGGGGGGGACGGAGATACGCAGTATTTT CSVEGAGGDGDTQYF
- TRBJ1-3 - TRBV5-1 TGCGCCAGCAGCTTGTCTCCGGGTGACGGAAACACCATATATTTT CASSLSPGDGNTIYF
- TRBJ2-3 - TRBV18 TGTGCCAGCTCACCACCGCGGGGTTCGGGAGATACGCAGTATTTT CASSPPRGSGDTQYF
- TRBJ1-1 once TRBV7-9 TGTGCCAGCAGCTTCTACCTGAACACTGAAGCTTTCTTT CASSFYLNTEAFF
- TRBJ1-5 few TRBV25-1 TGTGCCAGCAGTGGACAGGGCAATCAGCCCCAGCATTTT CASSGQGNQPQHF
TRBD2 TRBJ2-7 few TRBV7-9 TGTGCCAGCACCTTAGCGGGGGGCGAGCAGTACTTC CASTLAGGEQYF
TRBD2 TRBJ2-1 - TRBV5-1 TGCGCCAGCAGCTTGGCGTTAGCGGGGGACACCAATGAGCAGTTCTTC CASSLALAGDTNEQFF
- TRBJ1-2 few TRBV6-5 TGTGCCAGCACCACAGGGAACTATGGCTACACCTTC CASTTGNYGYTF
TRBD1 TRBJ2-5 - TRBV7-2 TGTGCCAGCAGCCAGGGACAGGTCCAAGAGACCCAGTACTTC CASSQGQVQETQYF
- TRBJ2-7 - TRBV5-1 TGCGCCAGCAGCGGGGGACTGCCCTACTCCTACGAGCAGTACTTC CASSGGLPYSYEQYF
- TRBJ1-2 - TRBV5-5 TGTGCCAGCAGCTTCGAAGTAGGACAGCCGCCGGGCTACACCTTC CASSFEVGQPPGYTF
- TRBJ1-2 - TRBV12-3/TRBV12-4 TGTGCCAGCAGTACATTTAAGGGGTATGGCTACACCTTC CASSTFKGYGYTF
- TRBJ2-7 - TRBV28 TGTGCCAGCAAGGGGTTGACTGTAGGGTCCTACGAGCAGTACTTC CASKGLTVGSYEQYF
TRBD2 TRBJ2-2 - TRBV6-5 TGTGCCAGCAGTCCGGGACTAGCGGGGACCGGGGAGCTGTTTTTT CASSPGLAGTGELFF
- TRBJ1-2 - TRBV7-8 TGTGCCAGCAGCTCTGGGGGAGGTGGCTACACCTTC CASSSGGGGYTF
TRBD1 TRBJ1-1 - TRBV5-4 TGTGCCAGCAGCTTGGGACAGGGAACCACTGAAGCTTTCTTT CASSLGQGTTEAFF
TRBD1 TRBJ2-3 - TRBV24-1 TGTGCCACCAGTGCCACAACCGGGACAGGGGGCGCCTATACGCAGTATTTT CATSATTGTGGAYTQYF
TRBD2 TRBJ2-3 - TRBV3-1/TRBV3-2 TGTGCCAGCAGCCCCCGACTAGCGGGGAAGAACACAGATACGCAGTATTTT CASSPRLAGKNTDTQYF
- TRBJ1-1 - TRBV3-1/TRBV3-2 TGTGCCAGCAGCGACCCTGTGAGTGGGGGCGAAGCTTTCTTT CASSDPVSGGEAFF
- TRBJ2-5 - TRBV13 TGTGCCAGCAGCCTCCGCCGGAGGGGAGAGACCCAGTACTTC CASSLRRRGETQYF
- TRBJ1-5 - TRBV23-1 TGCGCCAGCAGTCAATCTGGGCCAGGGAGGGCCGATAGCAATCAGCCCCAGCATTTT CASSQSGPGRADSNQPQHF
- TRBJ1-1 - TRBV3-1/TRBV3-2 TGTGCCAGCAGCCCAACAGGGTTTGAAGCTTTCTTT CASSPTGFEAFF
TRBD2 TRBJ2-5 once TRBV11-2 TGTGCCAGCAGCTTAATGGTTCCGACTAGCGGACTAGGTACCCAGTACTTC CASSLMVPTSGLGTQYF
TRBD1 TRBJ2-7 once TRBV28 TGTGCCAGCAGGGACCGGGACAGGGGGCTGGAGCAGTACTTC CASRDRDRGLEQYF
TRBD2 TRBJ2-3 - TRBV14 TGTGCCAGCAGCCAAAGACTAGCGGGCACAGATACGCAGTATTTT CASSQRLAGTDTQYF
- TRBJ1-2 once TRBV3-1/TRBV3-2 TGTGCCAGCAGCCCCCCGGGGGAGGGAAGCTATGGCTACACCTTC CASSPPGEGSYGYTF
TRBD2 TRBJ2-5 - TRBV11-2 TGTGCCAGCAGCCACGGACTAGCGGGGGCGTACCAAGAGACCCAGTACTTC CASSHGLAGAYQETQYF
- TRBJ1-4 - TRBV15 TGTGCCACCAGCAACAGGGAAACTAATGAAAAACTGTTTTTT CATSNRETNEKLFF
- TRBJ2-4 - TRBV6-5 TGTGCCAGCACCCCCGACAGAGGGAGGAACATTCAGTACTTC CASTPDRGRNIQYF
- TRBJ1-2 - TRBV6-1 TGTGCCAGCAGTGAAGGACAGAGAGCTAACTATGGCTACACCTTC CASSEGQRANYGYTF
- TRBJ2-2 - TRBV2 TGTGCCAGCAAGGATAGGTACGGAGGGCCGTACACCGGGGAGCTGTTTTTT CASKDRYGGPYTGELFF
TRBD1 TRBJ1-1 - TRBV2 TGTGCCAGGGACAGGGGGAACACTGAAGCTTTCTTT CARDRGNTEAFF
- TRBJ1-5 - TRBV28 TGTGCCAGCAGTTTGGTGTCGTGGGCAGGTCAGCCCCAGCATTTT CASSLVSWAGQPQHF
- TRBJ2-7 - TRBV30 TGTGCCTGGAGTGTAACGGGTGACGAGCAGTACTTC CAWSVTGDEQYF
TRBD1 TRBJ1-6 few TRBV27 TGTGCCACCTCCCTACGACAGGGGAACTATAATTCACCCCTCCACTTT CATSLRQGNYNSPLHF
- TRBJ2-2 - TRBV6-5 TGTGCCAGCTTGGAGGTGTCCCCCGGGGAGCTGTTTTTT CASLEVSPGELFF
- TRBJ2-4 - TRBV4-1 TGCGCCAGCAGCCCCGTGGACTTAGCCAAAAACATTCAGTACTTC CASSPVDLAKNIQYF
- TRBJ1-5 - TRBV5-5 TGTGCCAGCAGCCAAAGTTTGTGGGCGATTAATCAGCCCCAGCATTTT CASSQSLWAINQPQHF
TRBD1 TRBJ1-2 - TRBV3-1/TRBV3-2 TGTGCCAGCAATCGACAGGGCGGTGGCTACACCTTC CASNRQGGGYTF
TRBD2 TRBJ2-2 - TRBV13 TGTGCCAGCACCTCCTGGGGCGGGGGGTCCGTGGAGCTGTTTTTT CASTSWGGGSVELFF